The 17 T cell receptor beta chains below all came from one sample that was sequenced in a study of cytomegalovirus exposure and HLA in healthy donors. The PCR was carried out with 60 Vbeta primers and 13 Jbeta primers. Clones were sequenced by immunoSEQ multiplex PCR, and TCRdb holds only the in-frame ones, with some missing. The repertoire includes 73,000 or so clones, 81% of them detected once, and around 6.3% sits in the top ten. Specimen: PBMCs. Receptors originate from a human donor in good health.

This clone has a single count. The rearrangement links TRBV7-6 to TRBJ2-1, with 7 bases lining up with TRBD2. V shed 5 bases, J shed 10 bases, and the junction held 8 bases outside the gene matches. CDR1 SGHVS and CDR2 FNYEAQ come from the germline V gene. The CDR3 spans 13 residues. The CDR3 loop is CASSLVALAEQFF. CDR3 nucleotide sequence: TGTGCCAGCAGCCTAGTAGCACTAGCGGAGCAGTTCTTC.

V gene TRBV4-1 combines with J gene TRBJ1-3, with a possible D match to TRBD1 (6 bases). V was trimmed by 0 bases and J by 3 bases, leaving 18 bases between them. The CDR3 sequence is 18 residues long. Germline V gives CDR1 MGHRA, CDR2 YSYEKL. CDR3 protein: CASSQELQGQRIGNTIYF. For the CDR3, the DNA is TGCGCCAGCAGCCAAGAATTACAGGGTCAGCGAATTGGAAACACCATATATTTT.

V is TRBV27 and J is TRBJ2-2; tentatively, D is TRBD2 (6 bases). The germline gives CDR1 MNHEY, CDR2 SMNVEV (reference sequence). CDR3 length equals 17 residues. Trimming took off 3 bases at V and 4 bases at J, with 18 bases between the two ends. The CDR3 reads CASSFKPLQAGTGELFF. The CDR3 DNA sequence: TGTGCCAGCAGTTTTAAACCCCTCCAAGCGGGCACCGGGGAGCTGTTTTTT.

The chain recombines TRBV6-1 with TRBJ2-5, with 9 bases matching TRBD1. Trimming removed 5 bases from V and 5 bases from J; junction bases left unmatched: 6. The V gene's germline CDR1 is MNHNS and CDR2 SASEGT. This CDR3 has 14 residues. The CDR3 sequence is CASSTDRGFETQYF. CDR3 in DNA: TGTGCCAGCAGTACCGACAGGGGGTTCGAGACCCAGTACTTC.

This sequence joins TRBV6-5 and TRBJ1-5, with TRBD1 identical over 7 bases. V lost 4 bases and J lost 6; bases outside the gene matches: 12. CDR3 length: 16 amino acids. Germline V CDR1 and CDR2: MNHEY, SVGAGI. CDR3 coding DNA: TGTGCCAGCAGTTCCCAAGCGGACAGGAGAATTCAGCCCCAGCATTTT. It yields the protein CASSSQADRRIQPQHF.

CDR3 residues: CASSLGGREIGHEQYF. The CDR3 DNA reads as TGTGCCAGCAGCTTAGGGGGACGGGAGATTGGCCACGAGCAGTACTTC. The gene calls are TRBV11-2 and TRBJ2-7; the D gene is possibly TRBD2 (6 bases). V was cut by 1 base and J by 5 bases, with 18 bases left in between. Germline lookup yields CDR1 SGHAT and CDR2 FQNNGV. The length of the CDR3 is 16 residues.

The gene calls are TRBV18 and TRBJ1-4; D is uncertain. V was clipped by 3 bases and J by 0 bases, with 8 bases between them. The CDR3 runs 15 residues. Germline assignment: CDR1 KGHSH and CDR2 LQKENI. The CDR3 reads CASSPDGATNEKLFF. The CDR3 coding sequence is TGTGCCAGCTCACCCGACGGAGCAACTAATGAAAAACTGTTTTTT.

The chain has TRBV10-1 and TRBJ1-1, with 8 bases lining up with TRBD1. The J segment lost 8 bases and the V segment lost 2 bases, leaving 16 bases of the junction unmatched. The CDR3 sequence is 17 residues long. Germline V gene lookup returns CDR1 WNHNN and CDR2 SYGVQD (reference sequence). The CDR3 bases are TGCGCCAGCAGTGAGATAGGAACAAGGGACAGGAGTTTCGAAGCTTTCTTT. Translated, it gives CASSEIGTRDRSFEAFF.

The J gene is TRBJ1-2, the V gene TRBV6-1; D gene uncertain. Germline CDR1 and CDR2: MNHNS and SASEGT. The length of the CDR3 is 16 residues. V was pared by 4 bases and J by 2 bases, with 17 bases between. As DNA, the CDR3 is TGTGCCAGCAGTGGTCCCGCGGGAGCTCCCAACTATGGCTACACCTTC. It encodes CASSGPAGAPNYGYTF.

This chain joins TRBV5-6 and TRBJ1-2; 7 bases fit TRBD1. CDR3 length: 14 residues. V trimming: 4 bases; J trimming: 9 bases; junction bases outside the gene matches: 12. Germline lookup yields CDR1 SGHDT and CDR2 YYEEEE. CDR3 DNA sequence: TGTGCCAGCAGCGCCGGACAGGCCCGCCTGAGCTACACCTTC. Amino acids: CASSAGQARLSYTF.

The chain's CDR3 is CASRGPGGGNTIYF. For the CDR3, the DNA is TGTGCCAGCAGGGGACCCGGGGGTGGAAACACCATATATTTT. J is TRBJ1-3 and V is TRBV6-1, with D possibly TRBD1 on 5 matching bases. Trimming took off 6 bases at V and 3 bases at J, with 12 bases between the two ends. The V gene's germline CDR1 is MNHNS and CDR2 SASEGT. The CDR3 loop spans 14 amino acids.

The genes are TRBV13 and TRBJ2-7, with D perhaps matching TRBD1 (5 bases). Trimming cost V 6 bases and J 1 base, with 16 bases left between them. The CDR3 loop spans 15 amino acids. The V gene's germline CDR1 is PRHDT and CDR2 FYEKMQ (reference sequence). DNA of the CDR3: TGTGCCAGCAGTCCGACGACAAGGGGATCCTACGAGCAGTACTTC. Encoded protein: CASSPTTRGSYEQYF.

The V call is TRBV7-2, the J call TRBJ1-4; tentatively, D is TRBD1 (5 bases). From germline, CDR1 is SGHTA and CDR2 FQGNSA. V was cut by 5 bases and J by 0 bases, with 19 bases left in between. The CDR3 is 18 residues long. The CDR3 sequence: CASSARVDTRATNEKLFF. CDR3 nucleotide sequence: TGTGCCAGCAGCGCACGCGTGGACACCAGAGCAACTAATGAAAAACTGTTTTTT.

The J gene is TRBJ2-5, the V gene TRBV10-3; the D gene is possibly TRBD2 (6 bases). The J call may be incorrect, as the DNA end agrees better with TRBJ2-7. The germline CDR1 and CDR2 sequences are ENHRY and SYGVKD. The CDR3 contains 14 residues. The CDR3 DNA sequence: TGTGCCATCAGTGGCTGGGGGGAGAACTACGAGCAGTACTTC. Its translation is CAISGWGENYEQYF.

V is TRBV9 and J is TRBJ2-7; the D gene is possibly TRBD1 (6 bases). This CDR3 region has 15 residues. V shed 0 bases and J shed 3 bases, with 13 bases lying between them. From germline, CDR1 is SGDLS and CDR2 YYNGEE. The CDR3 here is CASSVGLTGNYEQYF. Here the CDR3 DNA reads TGTGCCAGCAGCGTAGGTTTGACAGGAAACTACGAGCAGTACTTC.

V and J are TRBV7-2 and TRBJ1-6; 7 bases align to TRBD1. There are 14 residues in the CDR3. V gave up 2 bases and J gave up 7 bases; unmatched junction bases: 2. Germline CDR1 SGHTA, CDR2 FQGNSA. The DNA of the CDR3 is TGTGCCAGCAGCTTACAACAGGGGAATTCACCCCTCCACTTT. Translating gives CASSLQQGNSPLHF.

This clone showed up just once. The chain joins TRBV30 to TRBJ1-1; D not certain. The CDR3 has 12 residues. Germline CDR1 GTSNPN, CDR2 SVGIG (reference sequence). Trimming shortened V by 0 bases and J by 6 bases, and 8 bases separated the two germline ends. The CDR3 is CAWSVVSSEAFF. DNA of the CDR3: TGTGCCTGGAGTGTAGTCAGTTCTGAAGCTTTCTTT. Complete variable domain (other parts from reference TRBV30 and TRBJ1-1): SQTIHQWPATLVQPVGSPLSLECTVEGTSNPNLYWYRQAAGRGLQLLFYSVGIGQISSEVPQNLSASRPQDRQFILSSKKLLLSDSGFYLCAWSVVSSEAFFGQGTRLTVV.